This T cell receptor (beta chain) appears in the sequencing data of a study of T cell repertoires in cytomegalovirus infection. Trimming took 5 bases from V and 4 from J; bases not matched to a gene: 8. This CDR3 spans 14 amino acids. Per germline, CDR1 SQVTM and CDR2 ANQGSEA. TCRdb re-analysed the reads in MiXCR, keeping a single row per CDR3 protein. Of about 180,000 distinct CDR3 sequences listed, around an eighth were seen once; the top ten hold 27%. The clonotype was recovered from a human donor in good health (CMV status not recorded). Some clones in this sample may be carry-over from other donors' samples. The V and J genes are TRBV29-1 and TRBJ2-5, with 9 bases aligning to TRBD1. The sequenced material came from PBMCs. The CDR3 nucleotides are TGCAGCGTTCCTTACAGGGGGCACGGAGAGACCCAGTACTTC. It is translated as CSVPYRGHGETQYF.